A single sample gave rise to the 8 T cell receptor beta chains below, sequenced in a study of blood T cell repertoires in COVID-19. Assay: immunoSEQ multiplex PCR; the TCRdb copy retains only in-frame clones and omits some. The sample carries 70,000 to 85,000 clones, roughly 90% recorded once. Sequencing input: peripheral blood. The receptors derive from a human donor in a cohort sampled during active COVID-19.

The chain employs TRBV7-4 and TRBJ2-4, with TRBD2 matching over 10 bases. In germline, CDR1 is SGHVT, CDR2 SQSDAQ. The CDR3 loop spans 19 amino acids. With 1 base clipped from V and 0 bases from J, the junction kept 9 bases outside the gene matches. The CDR3 coding sequence is TGTGCCAGCAGCTTAGAAGGCCTAGCGGGAGAACTAGCCAAAAACATTCAGTACTTC. Translating it yields CASSLEGLAGELAKNIQYF.

The table lists this clone with a few counts. The J gene is TRBJ2-5, the V gene TRBV4-2, with 12 bases fitting TRBD2. The junction had 5 bases not matched to a gene; V was cut back by 5 bases and J by 1 base. This CDR3 is built from 16 residues. The germline V gene has CDR1 LGHNA and CDR2 YNFKEQ. The CDR3 nucleotides read TGTGCCAGCAGCTTCGGACTAGCGGGAACCCAAGAGACCCAGTACTTC. Its protein product is CASSFGLAGTQETQYF.

This sequence joins TRBV7-3 and TRBJ2-3, with TRBD2 matching over 16 bases. Germline lookup yields CDR1 SGHTA and CDR2 FQGTGA. This CDR3 is built from 20 residues. V gave up 5 bases and J gave up 3 bases; unmatched junction bases: 14. The CDR3 region has the DNA TGTGCCAGCAGCCCCCCAGGTGAGGGACTAGCGGGAGGGTTGACAGATACGCAGTATTTT. This codes for CASSPPGEGLAGGLTDTQYF.

The V and J genes are TRBV6-5 and TRBJ1-6; D might be TRBD1 (5 bases). Between the trimmed V and J ends, which lost 6 bases and 10 bases, there was a span of 19 bases. CDR3 length: 15 amino acids. Germline V gives CDR1 MNHEY, CDR2 SVGAGI. CDR3 in amino acids: CASRPETSGYSPLHF. The CDR3 DNA sequence: TGTGCCAGCAGACCCGAGACCTCAGGGTACTCACCCCTCCACTTT.

V is TRBV18 and J is TRBJ2-5; TRBD1 might be the D (6 bases). The CDR3 has 16 amino acids. Looked up from germline, CDR1 is KGHSH and CDR2 is LQKENI. V lost 6 bases, J lost 3 bases, and 20 bases lay in between. CDR3: CASSQTGQPPKETQYF. The CDR3 nucleotides are TGTGCCAGCTCCCAAACAGGGCAACCTCCTAAAGAGACCCAGTACTTC. Based on the CDR3 plus reference TRBV18 and TRBJ2-5, the full variable domain is NAGVMQNPRHLVRRRGQEARLRCSPMKGHSHVYWYRQLPEEGLKFMVYLQKENIIDESGMPKERFSAEFPKEGPSILRIQQVVRGDSAAYFCASSQTGQPPKETQYFGPGTRLLVL.

The CDR3 reads CASSQETRGTDTQYF. DNA for the CDR3: TGCGCCAGCAGCCAAGAAACCAGGGGAACAGATACGCAGTATTTT. J is TRBJ2-3 and V is TRBV4-3; tentative D call: TRBD1 (6 bases). Germline V gene data show CDR1 as LGHNA and CDR2 as YSLEER. CDR3 size: 15 residues. Trimming removed 0 bases from V and 3 bases from J, with 10 bases in between.

CDR3 protein: CAWRRGRWEPYGYTF. In nucleotides, the CDR3 is TGTGCCTGGAGGCGCGGGAGGTGGGAGCCCTATGGCTACACCTTC. The V call is TRBV30, the J call TRBJ1-2, with D uncertain. Looked up from germline, CDR1 is GTSNPN and CDR2 is SVGIG (reference sequence). The CDR3 has 15 residues. V was shortened by 3 bases and J by 4 bases, with 18 bases between the two germline ends. Together with reference TRBV30 and TRBJ1-2, the CDR3 gives the full variable domain: SQTIHQWPATLVQPVGSPLSLECTVEGTSNPNLYWYRQAAGRGLQLLFYSVGIGQISSEVPQNLSASRPQDRQFILSSKKLLLSDSGFYLCAWRRGRWEPYGYTFGSGTRLTVV.

The chain links TRBV18 to TRBJ2-7; possibly TRBD2 for D (5 bases). The CDR3 is 13 residues long. Per germline, CDR1 KGHSH and CDR2 LQKENI. Trimming took 5 bases from V and 0 from J, leaving 8 bases between them. This CDR3 reads CASSGLRSYEQYF. As DNA, the CDR3 is TGTGCCAGCTCAGGACTCCGCTCCTACGAGCAGTACTTC.